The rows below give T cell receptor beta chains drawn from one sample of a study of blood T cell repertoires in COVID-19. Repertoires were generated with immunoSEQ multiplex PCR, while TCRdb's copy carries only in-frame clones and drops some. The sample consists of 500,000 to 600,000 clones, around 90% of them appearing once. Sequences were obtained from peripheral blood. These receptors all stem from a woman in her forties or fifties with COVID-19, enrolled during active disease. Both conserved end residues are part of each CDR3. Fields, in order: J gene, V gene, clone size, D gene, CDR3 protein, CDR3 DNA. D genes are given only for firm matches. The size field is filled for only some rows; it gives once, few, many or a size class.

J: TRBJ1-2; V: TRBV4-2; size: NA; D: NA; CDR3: CASSQVLAPNYGYTF; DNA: TGTGCCAGCAGCCAAGTCCTAGCCCCCAACTATGGCTACACCTTC
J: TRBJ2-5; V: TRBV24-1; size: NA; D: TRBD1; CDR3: CATRGQGAQGETQYF; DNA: TGTGCCACCAGGGGACAGGGGGCTCAGGGGGAGACCCAGTACTTC
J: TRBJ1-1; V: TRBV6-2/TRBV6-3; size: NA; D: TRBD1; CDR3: CASSWNPDRGRTEAFF; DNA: TGTGCCAGCAGTTGGAACCCTGACAGGGGAAGGACTGAAGCTTTCTTT
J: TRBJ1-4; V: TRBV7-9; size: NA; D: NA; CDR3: CASSFNSGEEKLFF; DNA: TGTGCCAGCAGCTTCAACTCCGGGGAGGAAAAACTGTTTTTT
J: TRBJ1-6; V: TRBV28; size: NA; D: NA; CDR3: CASSLKSSYNSPLHF; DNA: TGTGCCAGCAGTTTGAAGAGCTCCTATAATTCACCCCTCCACTTT
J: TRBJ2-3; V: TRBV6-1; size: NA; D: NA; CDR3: CASSEIRGVDTQYF; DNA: TGTGCCAGCAGTGAAATCAGGGGGGTAGATACGCAGTATTTT
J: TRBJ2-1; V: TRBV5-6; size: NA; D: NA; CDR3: CASSMSTYFNEQFF; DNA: TGTGCCAGCTCTATGTCCACTTATTTTAATGAGCAGTTCTTC
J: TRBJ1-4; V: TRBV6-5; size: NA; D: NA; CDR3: CATPRGEKLFF; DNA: TGTGCCACCCCCCGCGGAGAAAAACTGTTTTTT
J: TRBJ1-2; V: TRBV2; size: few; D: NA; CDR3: CASSGLQGPYGYTF; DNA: TGTGCCAGCAGTGGACTACAGGGACCCTATGGCTACACCTTC
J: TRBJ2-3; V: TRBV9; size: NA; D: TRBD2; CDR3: CASSSSTSGGAKDTQYF; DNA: TGTGCCAGCAGCTCTAGTACTAGCGGGGGGGCCAAAGATACGCAGTATTTT
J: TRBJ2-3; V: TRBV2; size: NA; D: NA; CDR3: CASTFEQGTDTQYF; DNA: TGTGCCAGCACCTTCGAGCAGGGCACAGATACGCAGTATTTT
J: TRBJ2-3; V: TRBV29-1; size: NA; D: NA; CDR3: CSVEVSGTDTQYF; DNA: TGCAGCGTTGAAGTATCTGGCACAGATACGCAGTATTTT
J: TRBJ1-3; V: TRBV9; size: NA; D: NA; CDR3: CASSVAERGDGGAGAGNTIYF; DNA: TGTGCCAGCAGCGTAGCTGAGAGGGGCGATGGGGGGGCTGGAGCTGGAAACACCATATATTTT
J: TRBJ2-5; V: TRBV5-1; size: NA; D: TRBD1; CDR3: CASSLGAGGAGETQYF; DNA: TGCGCCAGCAGCTTGGGGGCAGGGGGCGCGGGAGAGACCCAGTACTTC
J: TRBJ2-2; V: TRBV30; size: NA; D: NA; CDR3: CAWSGTEAGELFF; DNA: TGTGCCTGGAGTGGGACAGAAGCGGGGGAGCTGTTTTTT
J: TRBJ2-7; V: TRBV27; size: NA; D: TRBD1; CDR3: CASSPLGQRNYEQYF; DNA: TGTGCCAGCAGTCCATTGGGACAGAGAAACTACGAGCAGTACTTC
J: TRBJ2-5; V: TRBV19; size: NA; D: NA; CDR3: CASRPSSGETQYF; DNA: TGTGCCAGTAGGCCCTCCTCGGGGGAGACCCAGTACTTC
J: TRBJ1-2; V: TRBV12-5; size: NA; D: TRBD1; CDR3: CASGIYDRGAETF; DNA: TGTGCTAGTGGCATATATGACAGGGGAGCGGAAACCTTC
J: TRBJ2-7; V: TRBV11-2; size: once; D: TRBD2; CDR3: CASSLDRLAGGPIYEQYF; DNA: TGTGCCAGCAGCTTAGACCGACTAGCGGGGGGACCAATCTACGAGCAGTACTTC
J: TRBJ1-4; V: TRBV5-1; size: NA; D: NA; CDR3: CASSFFGQSNEKLFF; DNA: TGCGCCAGCAGCTTTTTTGGACAGTCGAATGAAAAACTGTTTTTT
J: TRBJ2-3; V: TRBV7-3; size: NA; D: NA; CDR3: CASSPYVTDTQYF; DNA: TGTGCCAGCAGCCCCTACGTCACAGATACGCAGTATTTT
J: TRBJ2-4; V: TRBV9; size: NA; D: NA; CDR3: CASSVDGAEDLQYF; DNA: TGTGCCAGCAGCGTAGATGGAGCGGAGGATCTTCAGTACTTC
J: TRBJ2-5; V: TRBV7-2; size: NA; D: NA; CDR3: CASSLGALGTQYF; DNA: TGTGCCAGCAGCTTAGGTGCTCTCGGGACCCAGTACTTC
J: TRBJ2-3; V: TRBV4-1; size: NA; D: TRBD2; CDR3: CASSQSSGGSTDTQYF; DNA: TGCGCCAGCAGCCAGTCTAGCGGGGGAAGCACAGATACGCAGTATTTT
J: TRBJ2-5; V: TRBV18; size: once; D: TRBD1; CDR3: CASSQTGTGLGGTQYF; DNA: TGTGCCAGCTCACAGACCGGGACAGGTCTTGGGGGGACCCAGTACTTC
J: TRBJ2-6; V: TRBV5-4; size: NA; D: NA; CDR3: CASRRETGSVNVLTF; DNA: TGTGCCAGCAGGCGTGAAACAGGGTCGGTCAACGTCCTGACTTTC
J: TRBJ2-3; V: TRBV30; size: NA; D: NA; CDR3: CASRRGTASTDTQYF; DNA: TGTGCCTCACGGAGGGGGACAGCTAGCACAGATACGCAGTATTTT
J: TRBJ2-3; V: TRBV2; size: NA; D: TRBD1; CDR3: CASRPGQGADTQYF; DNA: TGTGCCAGCAGGCCGGGACAGGGCGCAGATACGCAGTATTTT
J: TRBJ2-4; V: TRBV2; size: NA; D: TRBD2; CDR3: CASSLRLAGGPLAKNIQYF; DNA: TGTGCCAGCAGTCTACGACTAGCGGGGGGACCCCTAGCCAAAAACATTCAGTACTTC